A selection of T cell receptor beta chains follows, all from one sample in a study of T cell responses to AZD1222 COVID-19 vaccine. Assay: immunoSEQ multiplex PCR; the TCRdb copy retains only in-frame clones and omits some. The table lists approximately 200,000 clones, over 70% of them singletons, with around 2.5% in the top ten. Sequencing was performed on peripheral blood, taken on day 0 of MenACWY control vaccination. Source of these receptors: an adult in good health. The CDR3 runs from the conserved cysteine through the conserved F or W. Fields, in order: CDR3 protein, V gene, J gene, CDR3 length, clone size. The size field is filled for only some rows; it gives once, few, many or a size class.

CASSPGPAGGYTF,TRBV6-5,TRBJ1-2,13,-
CASSLAVSEETQYF,TRBV5-1,TRBJ2-5,14,-
CASYIQGGSRGYTF,TRBV6-5,TRBJ1-2,14,-
CAWSKGQGMAETQYF,TRBV30,TRBJ2-5,15,-
CASSAMGGPGNTIYF,TRBV9,TRBJ1-3,15,once
CASSLLQETQYF,TRBV28,TRBJ2-5,12,-
CASSALGLKGPQLQYEQYF,TRBV5-1,TRBJ2-7,19,-
CASSFDFSGGKGYQPQHF,TRBV28,TRBJ1-5,18,-
CSGGTGTDTQYF,TRBV29-1,TRBJ2-3,12,-
CASRTGRDTEAFF,TRBV10-3,TRBJ1-1,13,once
CASSLGGAGHKNTEAFF,TRBV5-4,TRBJ1-1,17,-
CASSLVGTGVYEQYF,TRBV5-1,TRBJ2-7,15,-
CASSYRGRGYEQYF,TRBV28,TRBJ2-7,14,-
CASRGTGRDQHF,TRBV28,TRBJ1-5,12,-
CASSPRSGPYEQYF,TRBV3-1/TRBV3-2,TRBJ2-7,14,-
CASSVGASSYNEQFF,TRBV9,TRBJ2-1,15,-
CASSLSRQYTGELFF,TRBV5-1,TRBJ2-2,15,-
CAEGGGAGNSPLHF,TRBV2,TRBJ1-6,14,once
CAWRGLPGSSLHF,TRBV30,TRBJ1-6,13,-
CASSTGYYGYTF,TRBV12-3/TRBV12-4,TRBJ1-2,12,-
CASRPGQGAYEQYF,TRBV19,TRBJ2-7,14,-
CASSLGLRIDEQYF,TRBV5-6,TRBJ2-7,14,-
CASSQELASTDTQYF,TRBV4-3,TRBJ2-3,15,once
CASSLPSYEQYF,TRBV28,TRBJ2-7,12,-
CASSVSGSNTEAFF,TRBV2,TRBJ1-1,14,-
CASSPNQVEKLFF,TRBV27,TRBJ1-4,13,-
CAWSVSGGAGETQYF,TRBV30,TRBJ2-5,15,-
CASRKREAGASTDTQYF,TRBV2,TRBJ2-3,17,-
CSASTPTGEGEQYF,TRBV20-1,TRBJ2-7,14,-
CASSLDRGLGEQFF,TRBV18,TRBJ2-1,14,-
CASSRGQGNQPQHF,TRBV6-5,TRBJ1-5,14,-
CASSQDGTGVNEKLFF,TRBV4-2,TRBJ1-4,16,-
CAWSAPGRGTYGYTF,TRBV30,TRBJ1-2,15,-
CASRHSGNNEQFF,TRBV6-1,TRBJ2-1,13,-
CASSKSGRRWEQYF,TRBV21-1,TRBJ2-7,14,-
CASSPQGADNQPQHF,TRBV18,TRBJ1-5,15,-
CATQPQPGRNNQPQHF,TRBV19,TRBJ1-5,16,-
CASSLVGQGSSYNSPLHF,TRBV7-2,TRBJ1-6,18,-
CSVVFRTGDDTQYF,TRBV29-1,TRBJ2-3,14,once
CASSFIAGGRNEQFF,TRBV7-3,TRBJ2-1,15,-
CASSPTGNTGELFF,TRBV4-1,TRBJ2-2,14,few
CASRPGQGATGELFF,TRBV5-4,TRBJ2-2,15,-
CASSSRQASNYGYTF,TRBV5-4,TRBJ1-2,15,-
CASSLIQGSNSPLHF,TRBV11-2,TRBJ1-6,15,-
CASSPDSTRGEQYF,TRBV28,TRBJ2-7,14,-
CASSPRTRATDTQYF,TRBV18,TRBJ2-3,15,-
CASSSRGFGNTEAFF,TRBV7-9,TRBJ1-1,15,few
CATSSNPAGGSGELFF,TRBV15,TRBJ2-2,16,-